This is a list of T cell receptor beta chains from one sample in a study of CD8 T cells in ankylosing spondylitis. TCRdb reprocessed the 5' RACE reads with MiXCR, giving one entry per CDR3 protein. This sample has over 150,000 distinct CDR3 sequences; 10% to 15% occur once, and the top ten carry 16%. The sequenced material came from blood, either unsorted or a sorted T cell fraction (not recorded which). The receptor set was obtained from a male donor with ankylosing spondylitis or in good health (not recorded which). The CDR3 runs from the conserved cysteine through the conserved F or W. The order of the fields is clone size, J gene, CDR3 length, D gene, V gene, CDR3 DNA, CDR3 protein. D genes are given only for firm matches. Some rows mark clone size as missing; the rest say once, few, many or name a class of expanded clone.

NA,TRBJ2-3,17,NA,TRBV3-1,TGTGCCAGCAGCCAAGATTACGAGGGAGGTCCCACAGATACGCAGTATTTT,CASSQDYEGGPTDTQYF
NA,TRBJ2-7,13,NA,TRBV2,TGTGCCAGCAAGATTACCTTTTCTGGCGAGCAGTACTTC,CASKITFSGEQYF
few,TRBJ2-5,15,NA,TRBV18,TGTGCCAGCTCACCAAGATATGGGAGCACAGAGACCCAGTACTTC,CASSPRYGSTETQYF
few,TRBJ2-7,12,NA,TRBV9,TGTGCCAGCAGCGTAGGGGGGCACGAGCAGTACTTC,CASSVGGHEQYF
few,TRBJ1-2,11,NA,TRBV20-1,TGCAGTGCTCGGATAGACTATGGCTACACCTTC,CSARIDYGYTF
NA,TRBJ1-2,18,TRBD1,TRBV29-1,TGCAGCGTTGAAGATTATGGACAGGAGACCAACCCCTCCTATGGCTACACCTTC,CSVEDYGQETNPSYGYTF
NA,TRBJ2-1,15,TRBD2,TRBV4-1,TGCGCCAGCAGCCGAACTAGCGGGAGACACAATGAGCAGTTCTTC,CASSRTSGRHNEQFF
NA,TRBJ1-1,15,NA,TRBV9,TGTGCCAGCAGCGCCGGGGGGGGCGCCAGCACTGAAGCTTTCTTT,CASSAGGGASTEAFF
NA,TRBJ1-1,13,NA,TRBV11-2,TGTGCCAGCAGCTTGATCGAGAACACTGAAGCTTTCTTT,CASSLIENTEAFF
few,TRBJ2-3,13,NA,TRBV2,TGTGCCAGCCAGGGCTTAGTCGCGGATACGCAGTATTTT,CASQGLVADTQYF
few,TRBJ2-7,13,TRBD1,TRBV12-3/TRBV12-4,TGTGCCAGCAGGGGCCGGACAGGCTACGAGCAGTACTTC,CASRGRTGYEQYF
few,TRBJ2-2,13,NA,TRBV30,TGTGCCTGGAGTGTACCGGTGTTCGGGGAGCTGTTTTTT,CAWSVPVFGELFF
few,TRBJ2-7,15,NA,TRBV6-5,TGTGCCAGCAGTTCCCCACAGCAGAAATCCTACGAGCAGTACTTC,CASSSPQQKSYEQYF
few,TRBJ2-1,15,NA,TRBV4-1,TGCGCCAGCAGCATTACAGGGAGCTCCTACAATGAGCAGTTCTTC,CASSITGSSYNEQFF
NA,TRBJ2-1,15,NA,TRBV3-1,TGTGCCAGCAGCCAACGGACGGAGGGGGCGGATGAGCAGTTCTTC,CASSQRTEGADEQFF
few,TRBJ2-7,15,NA,TRBV7-7,TGTGCCAGCAGCTTAGGTTGGGGTGAAGGGTACGAGCAGTACTTC,CASSLGWGEGYEQYF
few,TRBJ2-3,16,NA,TRBV7-9,TGTGCCAGCAGCTTATTTGGCCCCTGGAGCACAGATACGCAGTATTTT,CASSLFGPWSTDTQYF
NA,TRBJ1-2,13,NA,TRBV5-1,TGCGCCAGCAGCCGGGGGACATACTATGGCTACACCTTC,CASSRGTYYGYTF
NA,TRBJ2-7,13,NA,TRBV7-2,TGTGCCAGCAGCTCGAGGCGCTTCTACGAGCAGTACTTC,CASSSRRFYEQYF
NA,TRBJ2-2,12,NA,TRBV7-9,TGTGCCAGCAGCTTACAACCCGGGGAGCTGTTTTTT,CASSLQPGELFF
many,TRBJ2-3,16,TRBD2,TRBV6-4,TGTGCCAGCAGTGACTCAGCTAGCGGGGACGCAGATACGCAGTATTTT,CASSDSASGDADTQYF
NA,TRBJ1-2,15,TRBD1,TRBV3-1,TGTGCCAGCAGCCCCACCGACAGGGGAAACTATGGCTACACCTTC,CASSPTDRGNYGYTF
many,TRBJ2-1,15,TRBD2,TRBV7-8,TGTGCCAGCAGGACCGGGACTAGCGGACTCAATGAGCAGTTCTTC,CASRTGTSGLNEQFF
NA,TRBJ1-1,11,NA,TRBV29-1,TGCAGCGTTCGGGACAACACTGAAGCTTTCTTT,CSVRDNTEAFF
few,TRBJ1-5,15,NA,TRBV4-2,TGTGCCAGCAGCCAAGTAGTCACCAGCAATCAGCCCCAGCATTTT,CASSQVVTSNQPQHF
NA,TRBJ2-3,16,NA,TRBV9,TGTGTCAGCAGCGTAGGGGCGGGAAGGGGGCCAGATACGCAGTATTTT,CVSSVGAGRGPDTQYF
NA,TRBJ2-5,14,NA,TRBV7-7,TGTGCCAGCAGCTTAGCAGGGGGAGGAGAGACCCAGTACTTC,CASSLAGGGETQYF
few,TRBJ2-5,14,NA,TRBV5-5,TGTGCCAGCAGCTTGGGGCTGGGCCAAGAGACCCAGTACTTC,CASSLGLGQETQYF
many,TRBJ2-2,17,TRBD2,TRBV12-3/TRBV12-4,TGTGCCAGCAGTTCCACCCCTAGCGGGAGGTTACACGGGGAGCTGTTTTTT,CASSSTPSGRLHGELFF
NA,TRBJ2-7,15,TRBD1,TRBV11-2,TGTGCCAGCAGTCCCGGGACAGGGGGTCCCTACGAGCAGTACTTC,CASSPGTGGPYEQYF
NA,TRBJ2-3,18,NA,TRBV7-2,TGTGCCAGCAGCTTAGCTAGAGAGAGCGTCACGGTCACAGATACGCAGTATTTT,CASSLARESVTVTDTQYF
few,TRBJ2-1,15,NA,TRBV10-3,TGTGCCATCAGTGGGGCGGGGGCCGCCTACAATGAGCAGTTCTTC,CAISGAGAAYNEQFF
NA,TRBJ2-5,16,NA,TRBV15,TGTGCCACCAGCAGAGAGGGTGGGAGGCAGGCCGAGACCCAGTACTTC,CATSREGGRQAETQYF
NA,TRBJ2-7,13,NA,TRBV4-1,TGCGCCAGCAGCCAAGGGGCCTTATACGAGCAGTACTTC,CASSQGALYEQYF
many,TRBJ1-6,14,NA,TRBV6-1,TGTGCCAGCAGTGAAGCGCTTGAGGGTTCACCCCTCCACTTT,CASSEALEGSPLHF
many,TRBJ2-7,15,TRBD1,TRBV5-5,TGTGCCAGCAGCTTGGAGGGACAGTTACCCTACGAGCAGTACTTC,CASSLEGQLPYEQYF
many,TRBJ1-5,14,NA,TRBV4-1,TGCGCCAGCAGTTCGACAGATAGCAATCAGCCCCAGCATTTT,CASSSTDSNQPQHF
NA,TRBJ1-1,20,NA,TRBV6-2/TRBV6-3,TGTGCCAGCAGTTACTCGTGGACAGACATCATGCAACCCTCCCACACTGAAGCTTTCTTT,CASSYSWTDIMQPSHTEAFF
NA,TRBJ2-1,21,TRBD2,TRBV4-1,TGCGCCAGCAGCCAAGATAGCCTCGCGGGGCTAGCGGGAGAGGTCGGGGCTGAGCAGTTCTTC,CASSQDSLAGLAGEVGAEQFF
many,TRBJ1-1,15,TRBD1,TRBV4-1,TGCGCCAGCAGCCCGAACCAGGGGGCCGGGACTGAAGCTTTCTTT,CASSPNQGAGTEAFF
few,TRBJ2-3,14,NA,TRBV7-9,TGTGCCAGCAGCTTAGTCGTTCGCACAGATACGCAGTATTTT,CASSLVVRTDTQYF
NA,TRBJ2-7,13,TRBD2,TRBV30,TGTGCCTGGTCGACTAGCGAGGCCTACGAGCAGTACTTC,CAWSTSEAYEQYF
NA,TRBJ2-7,14,NA,TRBV27,TGTGCCAGCAGTCCCCTGGACAGTTACTACGAGCAGTACTTC,CASSPLDSYYEQYF
few,TRBJ2-1,13,NA,TRBV3-1,TGTGCCAGCAGCCAAGATGACTACAATGAGCAGTTCTTC,CASSQDDYNEQFF
many,TRBJ2-1,13,TRBD2,TRBV12-3/TRBV12-4,TGTGCCAGCAGTTTTGCGACTAGCGATGAGCAGTTCTTC,CASSFATSDEQFF
NA,TRBJ2-6,12,NA,TRBV5-1,TGCGCCAGCAGCTTAGGGGCCAACGTCCTGACTTTC,CASSLGANVLTF
few,TRBJ2-2,18,TRBD1,TRBV11-1,TGTGCCAGCAGCCCCGACAGGGGCCGTGGCCAGAACACCGGGGAGCTGTTTTTT,CASSPDRGRGQNTGELFF
few,TRBJ1-2,15,TRBD1,TRBV2,TGTGCCAGCAGGGGACAGCACGGCGCGAGCTATGGCTACACCTTC,CASRGQHGASYGYTF
few,TRBJ2-7,15,TRBD1,TRBV3-1,TGTGCCAGCAGCATGGCGGGACAGGCGAGTTACGAGCAGTACTTC,CASSMAGQASYEQYF
NA,TRBJ1-2,12,NA,TRBV28,TGTGCCAGCAGGTCCGGGGGCGATGGCTACACCTTC,CASRSGGDGYTF
many,TRBJ2-1,14,NA,TRBV12-3/TRBV12-4,TGTGCCAGCACCCCGGACTCGCCCCAGCATGAGCAGTTCTTC,CASTPDSPQHEQFF
many,TRBJ2-1,12,NA,TRBV10-2,TGCGCCAGCAGTGACTCGGGTTTTGGGCTAATCTTC,CASSDSGFGLIF
few,TRBJ2-1,12,NA,TRBV27,TGTGCCAGCAGTTTGCCCGACAATGAGCAGTTCTTC,CASSLPDNEQFF
few,TRBJ2-7,13,TRBD1,TRBV12-3/TRBV12-4,TGTGCCAGCAGTTTAAACGACAGGGTCGAGCAGTACTTC,CASSLNDRVEQYF
NA,TRBJ2-1,15,NA,TRBV7-8,TGTGCCAGCAGTAGGGGACTGAGCTCGGGTAGTGAGCAGTTCTTC,CASSRGLSSGSEQFF
few,TRBJ2-2,15,NA,TRBV29-1,TGCAGCGTTGGGCGGGGAGTCGGTGGAACCGGGGAGCTGTTTTTT,CSVGRGVGGTGELFF
few,TRBJ2-3,16,TRBD1,TRBV12-5,TGTGCTAGTGGTCCGGGGACAGCCCGAACCACAGATACGCAGTATTTT,CASGPGTARTTDTQYF
many,TRBJ2-3,16,TRBD2,TRBV5-1,TGCGCCAGCAGGCTGGGACTAGGCAGGCTCACAGATACGCAGTATTTT,CASRLGLGRLTDTQYF
few,TRBJ2-3,13,NA,TRBV12-3/TRBV12-4,TGTGCCAGCAGTTTCCAGGGGACAGATACGCAGTATTTT,CASSFQGTDTQYF
few,TRBJ2-2,13,NA,TRBV19,TGTGCCAGTAGTATTGGGGAGACCGGGGAGCTGTTTTTT,CASSIGETGELFF